This T cell receptor (beta chain) was recovered during a study of blood T cell repertoires in COVID-19 (dated by TCRdb to 2020 to 2022). At the level of the whole study: Samples covering the acute and convalescent phases of COVID-19 were provided by collaborators in the United States, Italy and Spain. Samples came from the ongoing ImmuneRACE study (first 160 participants) plus 1,254 subjects from 6 global collaborators. The prospective study material was composed of cDNA or gDNA derived from T cells, B-cell-depleted T cells, or PBMCs. The dataset comprised deeply sampled blood TCRbeta repertoires from subjects exposed to, actively infected with, or recovered from COVID-19. Where HLA class I and class II types were available, the types were taken from metadata supplied by the sample provider, not from assay-based typing. A freely available public database, intended as a resource for researchers studying the immune response to SARS-CoV-2, is where the repertoires were released. Sample metadata almost always included a de-identified subject ID, COVID-19 status, age in years and sex. On the study overall, not on this receptor specifically: The amount of clinical and demographic metadata varied by source and participant and was provided uncurated.

Details on this clone: This clone's antigen is unknown. No base-level quality is on record; no much larger clone is a single base apart.

Collaborating institutions collected whole blood in K2EDTA tubes following their own protocols. For TCRbeta analysis, collaborators shipped samples as frozen whole blood, isolated PBMCs, or DNA extracted from either of those sample types. TCRbeta CDR3 regions were amplified from genomic DNA using the immunoSEQ Assay, a bias-controlled multiplex PCR. Per the original workflow: The number of nucleated cells in each sample was estimated by amplification of reference gene primers within the assay. To quantify the absolute abundance of each unique TCRbeta CDR3 rearrangement, sequence reads were collapsed and filtered. Productive Simpson clonality was computed per sample as the square root of Simpson's diversity index over productive rearrangements. Entries here come from immuneACCESS through TCRdb and include only in-frame sequences with V and J called. Some clones fail to appear in such tables; in the studies checked, an unresolved V gene covers under half of the shortfall, and the cause of the remainder is unknown. The D gene and trimming were derived from the DNA, and the V and J assignments and clone size from that table. This sample is represented by 75,000 to 90,000 clones; approximately 88% of them were singletons. 8.5% to 14% of the sample belongs to the ten largest clones.

The clonotype originates from a man aged 80 or over with acute or convalescent COVID-19. Sequencing was performed on peripheral blood.

In nucleotide form, the sequence is TGTGCCTGGAGTGTACAAAGAAACACCATATATTTT. The translation is CAWSVQRNTIYF. Recombination linked TRBV30 to TRBJ1-3; confidence is insufficient to name the D gene. Counted from cysteine to phenylalanine, this CDR3 has 12 amino acids. Of the read, only the CDR3 DNA is kept; its 36 bases are in frame from base 1. Trimming removed 0 bases from V and 5 bases from J, leaving 5 bases between the germline ends. Looking up the germline V gene (reference sequence) yields CDR1 GTSNPN and CDR2 SVGIG.